This T cell receptor beta chain stems from a study of beta chain bispecific antibodies for T cell cancers (TCRdb year 2021). As for the study more broadly: Healthy donor T cells were cocultured with T cell leukemia lines and bispecific antibodies, and TRBV sequencing of the surviving cells was then used to measure how much each TRBV family was depleted. Surface TRBV12 (TRBV12-3) was expressed by Jurkat cells, and surface TRBV5-5 was expressed by HPB-ALL cells. Findings and caveats that apply to the study as a whole: Cross-reactivity of the anti-TRBV5-5 antibody with TRBV5-6 was attributed to high sequence similarity between the two genes. Apart from the targeted and closely related genes, all other TRBV family members appeared to be unaffected by the TRBV-directed bispecific antibodies. Relative to anti-CD19, anti-TRBV12 exposure cut the share of total TRBV signal from TRBV12-3 by about 99%, while TRBV12-4 dropped by around 35%, which was not significant. Each sequenced sample mixed leukemia cell line cells with normal T cells, and most targeted TRBV signal came from the leukemia cells rather than normal T cells.

In light of the paper, this sample's treatment or condition label describes: alpha-V12: anti-TRBV12 scFv linked to anti-CD3 scFv. T cells were expanded from blood mononuclear cells with anti-CD3 antibody OKT3 or CD3/CD28 Dynabeads for 2 to 3 days. The anti-TRBV12 bispecific sample was derived from a coculture of Jurkat leukemia cells with normal T cells and was compared against an anti-CD19 bispecific control coculture. The culture conditions for expanded T cells were RPMI 1640 plus 10% fetal bovine serum, recombinant human IL-2 (approximately 90 IU/ml) and IL-7 (about 5 ng/ml). For cocultures, roughly 50,000 normal T cells were combined with roughly 50,000 target cells and bispecific antibody in 75 to 100 ul and incubated for about 15 hours at 37 degrees C. Every bispecific antibody was made of two single-chain variable fragments expressed in a single-chain diabody format with a His tag. The effector T cells were obtained from healthy human donors, with peripheral blood mononuclear cells isolated from leukapheresis samples by Ficoll density gradient centrifugation.

The libraries included unique molecular identifier barcodes, and the barcodes were used to quantify clonotypes. Qiagen AllPrep DNA/RNA Micro kits were used to isolate total RNA, and an Agilent TapeStation was used to check RNA quality. TCR beta libraries were constructed by 5' RACE, in which cDNA synthesis was followed by two PCR steps with TCR beta constant-region gene-specific primers. An Illumina MiSeq platform was used to sequence the TCR beta libraries. The study's own analysis went as follows. MIGEC, MiXCR and VDJtools were used to process the reads. The frequency of each clonotype was calculated as the fraction of all unique molecular identifiers in the sample that belonged to that clonotype. Nonfunctional TRBV genes classified in IMGT as pseudogenes or open reading frames, such as TRBV1, TRBV12-1 and TRBV21, were excluded. In-frame beta chains were kept once TCRdb had trimmed the public reads at Q25 with fastp and called clones with MiXCR. Records with the same CDR3 protein are collapsed into one entry carrying the most frequent genes and DNA. TCRdb assigned the V and J calls; the authors' analysis was not used. This sample holds 20,000 to 25,000 distinct CDR3 sequences; about 2% were observed only once. The ten largest account for about 4.9% of the sample.

This clonotype is characterized as medium-sized (0.01 to 0.1%). Its binding antigen is unknown. One base away there is no much larger clone; base qualities are not given. As encoded in the germline V gene, CDR1 is SGHRS while CDR2 is YFSETQ. The CDR3 sequence holds 10 residues, the cysteine and phenylalanine included. The retained sequence is limited to the CDR3, 30 bases, with the frame set at the first base. V is pared back by 7 bases and J by 5 bases, with 4 bases lying between the germline termini. The sequence derives from a human donor in good health. Some clones in this sample may be carry-over from other donors' samples. The specimen was healthy donor T cells cultured with leukemia cells, collected from a culture containing a bispecific antibody targeting TCR Vbeta12. This chain joins TRBV5-1 to TRBJ2-1; confidence is insufficient to name the D gene. Read as DNA, the sequence is TGCGCCAGCCCCCACAATGAGCAGTTCTTC. This yields the protein CASPHNEQFF.